This is a list of T cell receptor beta chains from one sample in a study of vaccination effects on CD4 cells after COVID-19. These receptors lack a known antigen. Profiled with immunoSEQ multiplex PCR; TCRdb holds only in-frame clones, not every one. The sample gives 63,000 or so clones, 73% of which show up once; around 4.6% is in the top ten. The sequences come from CD4+ T cells from PBMCs cultured with HIV peptides, collected before COVID-19 vaccination. The receptors were gathered from a human donor who had a prior SARS-CoV-2 infection. Each CDR3 is given with its conserved first and last residue. The D gene is left open where the match is weak. Size values are once, few and many counts, or a class for expanded clones, and some rows have none.

>TRBJ2-3|TRBV11-3|NA|NA
CASSLPGTDTQYF
TGTGCCAGCAGCTTACCGGGGACAGATACGCAGTATTTT
>TRBJ2-1|TRBV5-1|NA|TRBD2
CASSARGGGTYNEQFF
TGCGCCAGCAGCGCCCGCGGGGGGGGAACTTACAATGAGCAGTTCTTC
>TRBJ2-3|TRBV6-5|NA|NA
CASSYSIGLTDTQYF
TGTGCCAGCAGTTACTCGATCGGGCTCACAGATACGCAGTATTTT
>TRBJ1-2|TRBV4-3|NA|NA
CASSQDLGRVGYGYTF
TGCGCCAGCAGCCAAGATTTAGGGAGAGTGGGCTATGGCTACACCTTC
>TRBJ1-5|TRBV12-5|NA|TRBD1
CASGTGGNQPQHF
TGTGCTAGTGGGACAGGGGGTAATCAGCCCCAGCATTTT
>TRBJ1-2|TRBV11-2|NA|TRBD1
CASSLGLQGGHYGYTF
TGTGCCAGCAGCTTGGGACTACAGGGGGGGCACTATGGCTACACCTTC
>TRBJ2-1|TRBV7-2|once|NA
CASSLGPLYNEQFF
TGTGCCAGCAGCTTAGGGCCGCTGTACAATGAGCAGTTCTTC
>TRBJ2-3|TRBV18|NA|NA
CASSPAESTDTQYF
TGTGCCAGCTCACCAGCAGAAAGCACAGATACGCAGTATTTT
>TRBJ2-1|TRBV5-1|NA|TRBD2
CASSSSGARFF
TGCGCCAGCAGCTCTAGCGGGGCCCGGTTCTTC
>TRBJ1-1|TRBV3-1/TRBV3-2|NA|NA
CASSQDIGGANTEAFF
TGTGCCAGCAGCCAAGATATTGGGGGTGCGAACACTGAAGCTTTCTTT
>TRBJ2-7|TRBV21-1|NA|NA
CARGQGSNEQYF
TGTGCCAGAGGACAGGGGTCAAACGAGCAGTACTTC
>TRBJ2-3|TRBV18|NA|TRBD1
CASSPGQQGAGTQYF
TGTGCCAGCTCACCAGGGCAACAGGGGGCTGGTACGCAGTATTTT
>TRBJ2-3|TRBV5-1|NA|NA
CASSLQGDTDTQYF
TGCGCCAGCAGCTTGCAAGGGGACACAGATACGCAGTATTTT
>TRBJ2-5|TRBV19|NA|TRBD2
CASRGGSWETQYF
TGTGCCAGTCGCGGGGGGTCCTGGGAGACCCAGTACTTC
>TRBJ1-1|TRBV7-6|NA|NA
CASSLVDGGGLMTEAFF
TGTGCCAGCAGCTTAGTCGACGGAGGGGGGCTGATGACTGAAGCTTTCTTT
>TRBJ2-6|TRBV19|once|NA
CASKVTGGANVLTF
TGTGCCAGTAAAGTGACCGGGGGGGCCAACGTCCTGACTTTC
>TRBJ1-6|TRBV7-2|NA|NA
CASSLLGHQNSPLHF
TGTGCCAGCAGCCTCCTCGGACACCAAAATTCACCCCTCCACTTT
>TRBJ2-7|TRBV4-1|NA|TRBD1
CASSPLTGGFYEQYF
TGCGCCAGCAGCCCCCTGACAGGGGGCTTCTACGAGCAGTACTTC
>TRBJ1-3|TRBV5-1|few|TRBD1
CASSSGSGGFGNTIYF
TGCGCCAGCAGCTCTGGCTCAGGGGGGTTTGGAAACACCATATATTTT
>TRBJ2-7|TRBV7-3|few|NA
CASSLMGDSTPYEQYF
TGTGCCAGCAGCTTAATGGGAGATTCTACCCCCTACGAGCAGTACTTC
>TRBJ2-1|TRBV5-6|few|NA
CASSSWTQPSSYNEQFF
TGTGCCAGCAGCTCTTGGACTCAGCCGAGCTCCTACAATGAGCAGTTCTTC
>TRBJ1-2|TRBV30|NA|NA
CAWTPQQSTDGYTF
TGTGCCTGGACACCACAGCAATCCACAGATGGCTACACCTTC
>TRBJ1-2|TRBV24-1|NA|NA
CATSDSQSNGYTF
TGTGCCACCAGTGATTCCCAATCGAATGGCTACACCTTC
>TRBJ2-2|TRBV4-3|NA|TRBD2
CASSQALAGLTGELFF
TGCGCCAGCAGCCAAGCACTAGCGGGACTCACCGGGGAGCTGTTTTTT
>TRBJ1-2|TRBV19|once|TRBD1
CASSTPGQGDYGYTF
TGTGCCAGTAGTACTCCGGGACAGGGAGACTATGGCTACACCTTC
>TRBJ2-7|TRBV6-5|few|TRBD1
CASRDRGPYEQYF
TGTGCCAGCAGGGACAGGGGGCCCTACGAGCAGTACTTC
>TRBJ2-3|TRBV9|NA|NA
CASSVQTLTDTQYF
TGTGCCAGCAGCGTGCAGACTCTGACAGATACGCAGTATTTT
>TRBJ1-1|TRBV5-5|few|NA
CASSLTWTNTEAFF
TGTGCCAGCAGCTTAACATGGACAAACACTGAAGCTTTCTTT
>TRBJ1-2|TRBV6-5|NA|TRBD1
CASSRDRAYGYTF
TGTGCCAGCAGCCGGGACAGGGCGTATGGCTACACCTTC
>TRBJ2-3|TRBV7-3|NA|TRBD2
CASSPIAGGPSDTQYF
TGTGCCAGCAGCCCGATAGCGGGAGGGCCTTCAGATACGCAGTATTTT
>TRBJ1-5|TRBV7-2|NA|NA
CASSLAGLRNQPQHF
TGTGCCAGCAGCTTAGCAGGGCTACGCAATCAGCCCCAGCATTTT
>TRBJ2-1|TRBV19|many|TRBD2
CASSILVGGGSYNEQFF
TGTGCCAGTAGTATCTTGGTTGGCGGGGGCTCCTACAATGAGCAGTTCTTC
>TRBJ2-5|TRBV5-4|NA|TRBD2
CATSSGGVQETQYF
TGTGCCACCAGTAGCGGGGGGGTCCAAGAGACCCAGTACTTC
>TRBJ2-2|TRBV5-6|NA|NA
CASSRMRWSTGELFF
TGTGCCAGCAGCAGAATGCGGTGGAGCACCGGGGAGCTGTTTTTT
>TRBJ2-1|TRBV3-1/TRBV3-2|NA|NA
CASSSTMLGQFF
TGTGCCAGCAGCTCGACTATGTTGGGCCAGTTCTTC
>TRBJ2-3|TRBV5-1|NA|TRBD1
CASSKDRSTDTQYF
TGCGCCAGCAGCAAGGACAGGAGCACAGATACGCAGTATTTT
>TRBJ1-5|TRBV29-1|few|TRBD1
CSQLGTGSRSNQPQHF
TGCAGCCAACTTGGGACAGGGTCCCGTAGCAATCAGCCCCAGCATTTT
>TRBJ2-1|TRBV19|NA|NA
CASSKTQFSYNEQFF
TGTGCCAGTAGTAAAACTCAATTCTCCTACAATGAGCAGTTCTTC